The clone carrying this T cell receptor (beta chain) has a handful of counts. Time point reported: first of two pre-therapy site-matched biopsies roughly eight weeks apart. The sample comes from a study of T cells in tumors after PD-1 blockade. Data came from immunoSEQ multiplex PCR; TCRdb stores just in-frame clones and leaves some out. The repertoire has 3,900 or so clones, around 69% of them found once; the top ten carry 6% to 8.5%. The sample here was tumor tissue, taken before anti-PD-1 treatment. The source of this sequence is a human donor with basal cell carcinoma.

CDR3 residues: CATRRGTDQPQHF. The CDR3 nucleotides read TGTGCCACCCGTCGGGGGACAGATCAGCCCCAGCATTTT. V is TRBV24-1 and J is TRBJ1-5, with TRBD1 identical over 7 bases. Germline V gene sequence: CDR1 KGHDR, CDR2 SFDVKD. This CDR3 contains 13 residues. With 9 bases clipped from V and 5 bases from J, the junction kept 6 bases outside the gene matches.